This T cell receptor (beta chain) was identified in a study of control samples from healthy donors and cancer patients. V lost 6 bases, J lost 6 bases, and 15 bases lay in between. CDR3 length: 13 residues. The V gene's germline CDR1 is MDHEN and CDR2 SYDVKM. Repertoires were generated with immunoSEQ multiplex PCR, while TCRdb's copy carries only in-frame clones and drops some. Of about 100,000 clones in the sample, 70% to 85% were seen once. This clone was seen a handful of times. What was sequenced was blood. The V call is TRBV28, the J call TRBJ2-7; possibly TRBD1 or TRBD2 for D (6 bases each). This TCR was sampled from a man aged 18 to 30 in good health. The CDR3 sequence is CASSSSGALEQYF. As DNA, the CDR3 is TGTGCCAGCAGCTCCTCGGGGGCCCTCGAGCAGTACTTC.